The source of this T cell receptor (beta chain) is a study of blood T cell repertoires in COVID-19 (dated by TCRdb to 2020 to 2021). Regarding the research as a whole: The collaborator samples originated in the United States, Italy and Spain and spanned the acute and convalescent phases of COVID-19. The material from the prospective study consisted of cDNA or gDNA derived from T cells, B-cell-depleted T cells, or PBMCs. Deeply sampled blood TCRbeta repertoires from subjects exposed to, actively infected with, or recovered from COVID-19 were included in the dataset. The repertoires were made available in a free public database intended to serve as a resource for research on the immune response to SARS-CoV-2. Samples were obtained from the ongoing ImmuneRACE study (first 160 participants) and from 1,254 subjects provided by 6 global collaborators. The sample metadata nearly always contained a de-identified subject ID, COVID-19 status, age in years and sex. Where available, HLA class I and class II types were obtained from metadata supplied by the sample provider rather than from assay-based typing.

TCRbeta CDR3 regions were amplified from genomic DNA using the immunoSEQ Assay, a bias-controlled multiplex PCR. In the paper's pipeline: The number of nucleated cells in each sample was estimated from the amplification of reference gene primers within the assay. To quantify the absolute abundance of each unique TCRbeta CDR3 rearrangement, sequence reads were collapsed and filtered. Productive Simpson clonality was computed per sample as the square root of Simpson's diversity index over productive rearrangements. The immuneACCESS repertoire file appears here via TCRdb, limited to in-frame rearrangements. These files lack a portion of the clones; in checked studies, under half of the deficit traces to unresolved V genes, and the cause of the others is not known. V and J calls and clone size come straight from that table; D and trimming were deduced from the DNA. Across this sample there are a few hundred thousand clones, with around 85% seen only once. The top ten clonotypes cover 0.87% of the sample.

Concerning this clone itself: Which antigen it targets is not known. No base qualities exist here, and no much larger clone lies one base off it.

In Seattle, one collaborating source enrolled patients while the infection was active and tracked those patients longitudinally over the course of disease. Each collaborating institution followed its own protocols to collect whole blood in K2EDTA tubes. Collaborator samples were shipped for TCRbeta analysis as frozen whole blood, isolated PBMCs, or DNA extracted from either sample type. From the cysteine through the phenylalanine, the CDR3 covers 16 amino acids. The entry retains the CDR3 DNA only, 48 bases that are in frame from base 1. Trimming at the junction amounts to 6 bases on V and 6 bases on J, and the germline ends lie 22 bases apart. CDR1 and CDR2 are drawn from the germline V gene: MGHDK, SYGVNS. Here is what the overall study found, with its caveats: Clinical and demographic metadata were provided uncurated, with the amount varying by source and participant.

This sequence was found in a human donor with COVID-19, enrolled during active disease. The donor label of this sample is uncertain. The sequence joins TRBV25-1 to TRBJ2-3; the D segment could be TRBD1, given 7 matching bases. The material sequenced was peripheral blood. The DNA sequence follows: TGTGCCAGCAGCTACCCCATGACAGGGACTGGGGATACGCAGTATTTT. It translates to CASSYPMTGTGDTQYF. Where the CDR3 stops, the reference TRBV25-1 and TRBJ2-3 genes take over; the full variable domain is EADIYQTPRYLVIGTGKKITLECSQTMGHDKMYWYQQDPGMELHLIHYSYGVNSTEKGDLSSESTVSRIRTEHFPLTLESARPSHTSQYLCASSYPMTGTGDTQYFGPGTRLTVL.